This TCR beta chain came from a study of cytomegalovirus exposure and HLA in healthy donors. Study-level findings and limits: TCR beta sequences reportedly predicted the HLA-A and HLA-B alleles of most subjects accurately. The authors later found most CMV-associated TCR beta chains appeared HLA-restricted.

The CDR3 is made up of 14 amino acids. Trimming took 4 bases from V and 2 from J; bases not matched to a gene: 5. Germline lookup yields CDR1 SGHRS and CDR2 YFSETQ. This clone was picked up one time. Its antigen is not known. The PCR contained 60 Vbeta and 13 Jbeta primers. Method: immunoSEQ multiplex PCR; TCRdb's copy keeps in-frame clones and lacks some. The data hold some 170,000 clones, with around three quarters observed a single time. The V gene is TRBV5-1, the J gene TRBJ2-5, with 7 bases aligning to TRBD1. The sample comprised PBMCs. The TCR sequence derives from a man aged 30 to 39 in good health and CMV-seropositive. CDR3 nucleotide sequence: TGCGCCAGCAGCCTGGACAGGTCGCAAGAGACCCAGTACTTC. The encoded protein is CASSLDRSQETQYF.